Sequencing of this T cell receptor (beta chain) was carried out in a study of radiotherapy plus CTLA-4 blockade in lung cancer (dated by TCRdb to 2016 to 2018). About the investigation overall: Objective responses occurred in approximately 19% of enrolled patients, and less than 35% achieved disease control. Findings and caveats that apply to the study as a whole: After treatment with radiotherapy and ipilimumab, TCR clones that came from tumors expanded in the peripheral blood. The strongest predictors of response, as reported, were early dynamic changes in blood T cell clones along with a rise in serum interferon-beta after radiation.

As regards this clone: Its antigen target is currently unknown. Nothing much larger sits one base from this clone, and base qualities are not available.

Reading the germline V gene gives CDR1 SGDLS and CDR2 YYNGEE. Counted from cysteine to phenylalanine, this CDR3 has 14 amino acids. Only CDR3 DNA remains: 42 bases, in frame from the first base. Unmatched junction bases come to 2, with V trimmed by 3 bases and J by 5 bases. The library was prepared using the immunoSEQ multiplex PCR assay. The table comes from immuneACCESS by way of TCRdb, which keeps in-frame sequences with V and J called. Part of the clones is missing from these tables; in studies checked, under half for an unresolved V gene and the rest for unknown reasons. This sample gives about 98,000 clones in total; 82% of them show up just once. The biggest ten clones account for around 3.7% of the sample. In this study, focal radiation therapy paired with CTLA-4 blockade (ipilimumab) was tested in patients who had chemo-refractory metastatic non-small-cell lung cancer.

The source of this sequence is a human donor with non-small cell lung cancer who had a partial response to radiotherapy plus ipilimumab. The chain is assembled from TRBV9 and TRBJ2-2; TRBD1 fits 9 bases in the junction. Sequenced material: peripheral blood, taken from a patient treated with radiotherapy plus ipilimumab. In nucleotide form, the sequence is TGTGCCAGCAGCGACGGACAGGGGACCGGGGAGCTGTTTTTT. Translated, this gives CASSDGQGTGELFF.